This TCR beta chain came from a study of somatic mutations in cytotoxic T cells in rheumatoid arthritis. Study as a whole: Patient blood (roughly 30 ml EDTA) was collected right after diagnosis, preceding any treatment.

To note about this clone: Its antigen is unidentified.

Germline V CDR1 and CDR2: SGHAT, FQNNGV. V gave up 5 bases and J gave up 4 bases; unmatched junction bases: 5. This CDR3 is 15 amino acids long. Sequencing was performed with immunoSEQ multiplex PCR; in TCRdb, only in-frame clones are kept and a portion is missing. The sample has about 18,000 clones; 75% to 85% are singletons. Notes on the study in general: Healthy controls did not share the age-linked increase in CD8+ clonality seen in rheumatoid arthritis patients. Clonality of CD8+ T cells, which was compared between rheumatoid arthritis patients and age-matched healthy controls, did not differ significantly. For about an eighth of the roughly 60 patients, a single CD8+ clone accounted for more than 20% of CD8+ cells.

Sequencing was performed on CD8+ T cells sorted from blood. The receptor was derived from an adult with rheumatoid arthritis. This chain links TRBV11-2 with TRBJ1-2; TRBD1 aligns across 12 bases. The CDR3 spells CASSSGTGGFYGYTF. The CDR3 DNA follows: TGTGCCAGCAGCAGCGGGACAGGGGGCTTCTATGGCTACACCTTC.